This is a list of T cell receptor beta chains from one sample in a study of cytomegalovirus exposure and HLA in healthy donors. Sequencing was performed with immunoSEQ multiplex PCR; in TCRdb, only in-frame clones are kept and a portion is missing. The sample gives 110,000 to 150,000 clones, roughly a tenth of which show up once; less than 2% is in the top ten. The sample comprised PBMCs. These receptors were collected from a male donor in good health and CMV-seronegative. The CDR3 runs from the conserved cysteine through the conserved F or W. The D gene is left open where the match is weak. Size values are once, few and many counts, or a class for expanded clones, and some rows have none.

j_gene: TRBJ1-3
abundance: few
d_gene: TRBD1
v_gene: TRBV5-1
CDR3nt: TGCGCCAGCAGCTTGGGTCCGACAGGGGTTGGAAACACCATATATTTT
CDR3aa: CASSLGPTGVGNTIYF

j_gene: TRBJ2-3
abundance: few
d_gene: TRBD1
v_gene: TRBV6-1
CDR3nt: TGTGCCAGCAGTGAACCGGGACAGGGGGCAGATACGCAGTATTTT
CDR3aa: CASSEPGQGADTQYF

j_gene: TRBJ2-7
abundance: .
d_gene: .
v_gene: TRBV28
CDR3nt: TGTGCCAGCAGTTTGGGTCGCGGAGGGCACGAGCAGTACTTC
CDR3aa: CASSLGRGGHEQYF

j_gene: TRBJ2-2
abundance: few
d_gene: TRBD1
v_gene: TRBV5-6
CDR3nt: TGTGCCAGCAGCTCCGGACAGGTATCCGGGGAGCTGTTTTTT
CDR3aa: CASSSGQVSGELFF

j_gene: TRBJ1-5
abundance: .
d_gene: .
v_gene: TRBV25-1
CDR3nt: TGTGCCAGCAGTGAATCCAAAGATCGGTATAGCAATCAGCCCCAGCATTTT
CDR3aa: CASSESKDRYSNQPQHF

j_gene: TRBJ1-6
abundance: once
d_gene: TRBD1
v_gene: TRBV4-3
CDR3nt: TGCGCCAGCAGCCAAGCGACAGGGGGCCGGAATTCACCCCTCCACTTT
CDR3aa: CASSQATGGRNSPLHF

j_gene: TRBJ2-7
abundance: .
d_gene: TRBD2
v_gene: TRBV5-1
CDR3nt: TGCGCCAGCAGCGAGGGCCGGGGGGGGTCCTACGAGCAGTACTTC
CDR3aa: CASSEGRGGSYEQYF

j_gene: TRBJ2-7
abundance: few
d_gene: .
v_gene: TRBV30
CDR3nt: TGTGCCTTTCAGGGGTACTCCTACGAGCAGTACTTC
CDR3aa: CAFQGYSYEQYF

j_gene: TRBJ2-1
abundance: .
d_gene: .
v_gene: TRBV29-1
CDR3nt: TGCAGCGTTGGTGGCGGCTCCTACAATGAGCAGTTCTTC
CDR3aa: CSVGGGSYNEQFF

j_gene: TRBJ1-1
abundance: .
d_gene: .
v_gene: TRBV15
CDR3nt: TGTGCCACCAGCCTCCGGGAGAGCACTGAAGCTTTCTTT
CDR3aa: CATSLRESTEAFF

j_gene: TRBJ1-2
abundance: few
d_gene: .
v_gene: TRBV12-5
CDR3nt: TGTGCTAGTGGTTTGTTACAGCCCGGAAGGTATGGCTACACCTTC
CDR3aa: CASGLLQPGRYGYTF

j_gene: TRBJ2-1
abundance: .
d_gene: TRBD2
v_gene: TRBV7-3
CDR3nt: TGTGCCAGCAGCTTTGTCCGGGGAGGGAGAGATGAGCAGTTCTTC
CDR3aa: CASSFVRGGRDEQFF

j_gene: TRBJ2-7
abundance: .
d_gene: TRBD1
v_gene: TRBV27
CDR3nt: TGTGCCAGCAGGTCGGGACAGCTCTACGAGCAGTACTTC
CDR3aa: CASRSGQLYEQYF

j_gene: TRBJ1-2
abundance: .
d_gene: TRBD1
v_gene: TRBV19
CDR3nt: TGTGCCAGTAGTCCTCGGACAGGGGGCGGGGGCTACACCTTC
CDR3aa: CASSPRTGGGGYTF

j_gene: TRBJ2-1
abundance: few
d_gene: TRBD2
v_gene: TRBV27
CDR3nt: TGTGCCAGCAGCCCGGGACTAGCGGTACTCAGTGAGCAGTTCTTC
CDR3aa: CASSPGLAVLSEQFF

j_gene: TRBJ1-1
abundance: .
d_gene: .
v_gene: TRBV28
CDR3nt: TGTGCCAGCAGTACAGGAACAGGGAACACTGAAGCTTTCTTT
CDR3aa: CASSTGTGNTEAFF

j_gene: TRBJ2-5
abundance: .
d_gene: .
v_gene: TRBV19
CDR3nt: TGTGCCAGTAGTTCTGGAGGGGCCCGCAGGGTAGAGACCCAGTACTTC
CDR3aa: CASSSGGARRVETQYF

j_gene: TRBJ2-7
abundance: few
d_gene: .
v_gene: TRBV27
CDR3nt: TGTGCCAGCCGGGGTTTTTTGGGGGCTTACGAGCAGTACTTC
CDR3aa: CASRGFLGAYEQYF

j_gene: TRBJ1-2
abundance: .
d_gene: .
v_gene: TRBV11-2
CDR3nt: TGTGCCAGCAGGCGCGCCGGCTATGGCTACACCTTC
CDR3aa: CASRRAGYGYTF

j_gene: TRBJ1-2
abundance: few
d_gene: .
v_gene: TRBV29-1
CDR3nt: TGCAGCGTTTTCGTGCCGGAGGGCTATGGCTACACCTTC
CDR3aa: CSVFVPEGYGYTF

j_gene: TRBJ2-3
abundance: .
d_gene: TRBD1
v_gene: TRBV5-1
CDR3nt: TGCGCCAGCAGCCCCGGACAGGGGCATAGCACAGATACGCAGTATTTT
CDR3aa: CASSPGQGHSTDTQYF

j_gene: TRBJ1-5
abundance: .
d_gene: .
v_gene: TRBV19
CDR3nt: TGTGCCAGTAGTATCCCCGGGGACTACGGCAATCAGCCCCAGCATTTT
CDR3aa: CASSIPGDYGNQPQHF

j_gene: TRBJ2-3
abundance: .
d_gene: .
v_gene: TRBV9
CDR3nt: TGTGCCAGCAGCCCATGGCAGGGAGGACGGACAGATACGCAGTATTTT
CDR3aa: CASSPWQGGRTDTQYF

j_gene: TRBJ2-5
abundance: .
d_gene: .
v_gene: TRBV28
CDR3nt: TGTGCCAGCAGTCCCCGTCGGGACCAAGAGACCCAGTACTTC
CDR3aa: CASSPRRDQETQYF

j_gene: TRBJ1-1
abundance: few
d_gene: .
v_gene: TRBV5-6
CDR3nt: TGTGCCAGCAGCACCGGGGACATGAACACTGAAGCTTTCTTT
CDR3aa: CASSTGDMNTEAFF

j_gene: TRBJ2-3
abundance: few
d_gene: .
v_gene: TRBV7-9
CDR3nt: TGTGCCAGCAGCCCCAGATCGGATACGCAGTATTTT
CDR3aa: CASSPRSDTQYF

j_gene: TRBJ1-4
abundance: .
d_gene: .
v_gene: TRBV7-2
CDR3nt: TGTGCCAGCAGCTCGGGAAACGGGGCGAGGGGGGAAAAACTGTTTTTT
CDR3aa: CASSSGNGARGEKLFF

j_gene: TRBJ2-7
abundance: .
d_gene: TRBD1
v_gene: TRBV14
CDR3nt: TGTGCCAGCAGCATCCGGGACAGGGACTACGAGCAGTACTTC
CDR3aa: CASSIRDRDYEQYF

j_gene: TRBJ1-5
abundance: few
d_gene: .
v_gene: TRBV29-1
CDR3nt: TGCAGCGTTGGTCCAGGGCAGAACAATCAGCCCCAGCATTTT
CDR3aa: CSVGPGQNNQPQHF

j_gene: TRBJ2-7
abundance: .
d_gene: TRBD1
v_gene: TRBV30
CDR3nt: TGTGCCTGGAGTGGGGACAGGCTTTCCTACGAGCAGTACTTC
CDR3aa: CAWSGDRLSYEQYF

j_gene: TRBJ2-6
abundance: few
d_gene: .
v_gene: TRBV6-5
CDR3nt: TGTGCCAGCACCCCCTTCTCCGGGGCCAACGTCCTGACTTTC
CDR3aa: CASTPFSGANVLTF

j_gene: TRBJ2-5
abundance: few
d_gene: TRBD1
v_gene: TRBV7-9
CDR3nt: TGTGCCAGCAGCACTACAGGGGGACGGCGGGAGACCCAGTACTTC
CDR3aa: CASSTTGGRRETQYF

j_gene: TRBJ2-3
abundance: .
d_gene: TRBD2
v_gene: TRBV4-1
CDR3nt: TGCGCCAGCAGCCAACCCACCGGGACTAGCGACACAGATACGCAGTATTTT
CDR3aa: CASSQPTGTSDTDTQYF

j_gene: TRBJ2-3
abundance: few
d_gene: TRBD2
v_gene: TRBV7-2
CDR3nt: TGTGCCAGCAGCGGTAGACTAGCGGGAGACACGCAGTATTTT
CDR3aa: CASSGRLAGDTQYF

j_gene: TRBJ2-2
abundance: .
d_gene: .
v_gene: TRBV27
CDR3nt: TGTGCCAGTTCCAGCGGCACCGGGGAGCTGTTTTTT
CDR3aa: CASSSGTGELFF

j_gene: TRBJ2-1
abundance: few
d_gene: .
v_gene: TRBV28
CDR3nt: TGTGCCAGCAGTCGGTTATCCCTCTTATTTCCAAATGAGCAGTTCTTC
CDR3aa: CASSRLSLLFPNEQFF

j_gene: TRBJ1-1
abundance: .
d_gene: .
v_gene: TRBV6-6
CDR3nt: TGTGCCAGCAGTTCACAGGGGAACACTGAAGCTTTCTTT
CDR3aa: CASSSQGNTEAFF

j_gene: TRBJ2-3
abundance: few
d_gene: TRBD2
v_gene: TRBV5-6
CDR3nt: TGTGCCAGCAGCTTGTTTGTAACTAGCGTTAGCACAGATACGCAGTATTTT
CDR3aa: CASSLFVTSVSTDTQYF

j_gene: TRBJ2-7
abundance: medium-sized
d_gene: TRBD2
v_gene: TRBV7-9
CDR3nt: TGTGCCAGCAGCCTAGTAGGGAAGGCGGGAGGTTCCTACGAGCAGTACTTC
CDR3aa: CASSLVGKAGGSYEQYF

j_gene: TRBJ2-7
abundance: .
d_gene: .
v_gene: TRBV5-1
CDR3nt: TGCGCCAGCAGCTTGAGCTTGTTCTACGAGCAGTACTTC
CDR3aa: CASSLSLFYEQYF

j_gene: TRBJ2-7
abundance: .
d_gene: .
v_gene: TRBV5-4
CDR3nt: TGTGCCAGCAGGCAACTTGAGTATCCCTACGAGCAGTACTTC
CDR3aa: CASRQLEYPYEQYF

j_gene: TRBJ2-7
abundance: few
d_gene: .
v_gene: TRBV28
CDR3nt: TGTGCCAGCAGTTCCTCAGGGTTTCCCTACGAGCAGTACTTC
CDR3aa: CASSSSGFPYEQYF

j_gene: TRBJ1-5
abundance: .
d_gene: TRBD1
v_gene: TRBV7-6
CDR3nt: TGTGCCAGCAGCTTAGAGGGGGCTGGACAGCCCCAGCATTTT
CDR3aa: CASSLEGAGQPQHF

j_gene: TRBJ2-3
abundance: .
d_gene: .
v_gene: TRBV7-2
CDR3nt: TGTGCCAGCAGCTTAGCGATGCGGGATACGCAGTATTTT
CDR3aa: CASSLAMRDTQYF

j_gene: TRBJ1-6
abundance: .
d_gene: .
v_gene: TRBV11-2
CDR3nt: TGTGCCAGCAGCTTAGAGCAACCCAGCTCCTATAATTCACCCCTCCACTTT
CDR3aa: CASSLEQPSSYNSPLHF

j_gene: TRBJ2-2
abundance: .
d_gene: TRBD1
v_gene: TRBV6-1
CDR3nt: TGTGCCAGCAGTGGGGACAGTTACACCGGGGAGCTGTTTTTT
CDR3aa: CASSGDSYTGELFF

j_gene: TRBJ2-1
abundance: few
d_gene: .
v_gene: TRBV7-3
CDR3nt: TGTGCCAGCAGCTTCCGGGGACTTACCAATGAGCAGTTCTTC
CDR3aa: CASSFRGLTNEQFF

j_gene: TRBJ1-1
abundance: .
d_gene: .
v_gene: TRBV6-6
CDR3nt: TGTGCCAGCAGTTACGGGGGCGATACTGAAGCTTTCTTT
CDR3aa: CASSYGGDTEAFF

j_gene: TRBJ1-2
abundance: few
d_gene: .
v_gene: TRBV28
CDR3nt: TGTGCCAGTTTGGGGGGGACCAACTATGGCTACACCTTC
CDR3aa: CASLGGTNYGYTF

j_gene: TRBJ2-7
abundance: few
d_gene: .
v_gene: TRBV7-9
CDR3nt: TGTGCCAGCAGCCCAACCGGGACCTACGAGCAGTACTTC
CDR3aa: CASSPTGTYEQYF

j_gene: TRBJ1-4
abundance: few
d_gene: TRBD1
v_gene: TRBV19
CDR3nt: TGTGCCAGTAGTGCCTCAGGGGGGTTTGGTGAAAAACTGTTTTTT
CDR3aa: CASSASGGFGEKLFF

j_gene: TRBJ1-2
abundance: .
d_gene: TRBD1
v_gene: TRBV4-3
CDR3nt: TGCGCCAGCAGCCAAGATTACAGGGGGCTTAACTATGGCTACACCTTC
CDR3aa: CASSQDYRGLNYGYTF

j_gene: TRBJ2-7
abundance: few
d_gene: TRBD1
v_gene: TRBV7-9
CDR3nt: TGTGCCAGCAGCCAAACAGGGGCCTACGAGCAGTACTTC
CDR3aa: CASSQTGAYEQYF

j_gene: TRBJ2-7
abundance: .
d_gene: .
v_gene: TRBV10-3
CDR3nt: TGTGCCCCCGGCGGCGTCGCCTACGAGCAGTACTTC
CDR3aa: CAPGGVAYEQYF

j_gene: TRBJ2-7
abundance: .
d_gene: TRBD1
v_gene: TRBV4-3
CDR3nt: TGCGCCAGCAGCCCCGGGGCAGGGGGTCCCTACGAGCAGTACTTC
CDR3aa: CASSPGAGGPYEQYF

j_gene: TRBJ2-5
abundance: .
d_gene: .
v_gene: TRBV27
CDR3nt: TGTGCCAGCAGTTTAATCCGTACAGACCAAGAGACCCAGTACTTC
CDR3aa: CASSLIRTDQETQYF

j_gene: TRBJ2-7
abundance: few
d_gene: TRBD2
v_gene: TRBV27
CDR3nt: TGTGCCAGCAGTTTACGGGGGAGGGGCTCCTACGAGCAGTACTTC
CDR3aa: CASSLRGRGSYEQYF

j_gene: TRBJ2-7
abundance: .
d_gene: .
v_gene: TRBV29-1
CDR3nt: TGCAGCGTTGAACTTGTAGGGACACCTTACGAGCAGTACTTC
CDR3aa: CSVELVGTPYEQYF

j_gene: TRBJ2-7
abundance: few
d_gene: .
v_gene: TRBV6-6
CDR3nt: TGTGCCAGCAGTACGCCAGCGAAGGTACTGGACGAGCAGTACTTC
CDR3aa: CASSTPAKVLDEQYF